This T cell receptor (beta chain) was captured in a study of tumor and adjacent non-tumor tissue in lung cancer. RNA was extracted from bulk tissue without any cell sorting. Three rounds of nested PCR, following a modified ARM-PCR protocol, produced the TCRbeta library. Using its own MiXCR run on the multiplex PCR reads, TCRdb lists one record per CDR3 protein. The data contain about 200,000 distinct CDR3 sequences, 70% to 75% of them singletons. Deletions cut 7 bases from V and 7 bases from J, with 16 bases between. This CDR3 comprises 14 residues. Germline values: CDR1 SGHTA, CDR2 FQGTGA. Input material: lung tumor tissue. The clonotype originates from a man in his sixties with non-small cell lung cancer. The J gene is TRBJ2-2, the V gene TRBV7-3; D not certain. The CDR3, as DNA: TGTGCCAGCAATTCGGGCCCCTACAGCGGGGAGCTGTTTTTT. Translating it yields CASNSGPYSGELFF.